This entry lists 14 T cell receptor beta chains sequenced from one sample in a study of blood T cells in healthy people across ages. Primers used in a second PCR of about 7 to 12 cycles were a sample-barcoded 5' primer and a J-beta primer mix. TCRdb called the 5' RACE reads again in MiXCR, with one record for every CDR3 protein. Seen here are 1.5 million to 2 million distinct CDR3 sequences, 28% observed once, and the top ten hold roughly 8%. Input material: blood. These receptor sequences come from a woman between 25 and 40 years old in good health.

This clonotype was seen many times. V is TRBV5-1 and J is TRBJ1-2; no clear D. This CDR3 has 15 amino acids. Germline lookup yields CDR1 SGHRS and CDR2 YFSETQ. V was trimmed by 2 bases and J by 2 bases, leaving 13 bases between them. CDR3 region: CASSLGQAKNYGYTF. The DNA for the CDR3 is TGCGCCAGCAGCTTAGGCCAAGCGAAGAACTATGGCTACACCTTC. Full variable domain (outside the CDR3, taken from reference TRBV5-1 and TRBJ1-2): KAGVTQTPRYLIKTRGQQVTLSCSPISGHRSVSWYQQTPGQGLQFLFEYFSETQRNKGNFPGRFSGRQFSNSRSEMNVSTLELGDSALYLCASSLGQAKNYGYTFGSGTRLTVV.

The chain employs TRBV20-1 and TRBJ2-1, with D perhaps matching TRBD1 (5 bases). This CDR3 has 14 residues. V was shortened by 7 bases and J by 3 bases, with 16 bases between the two germline ends. From germline, CDR1 is DFQATT and CDR2 SNEGSKA (reference sequence). CDR3 coding DNA: TGCAGTGTAAGGTCTGGGGCTGACTACAATGAGCAGTTCTTC. Translation gives CSVRSGADYNEQFF.

Note on this clonotype: One end of the junction varies from germline; a read error may be responsible. The chain uses TRBV5-1 and TRBJ2-1; 14 bases match TRBD2. Germline V gives CDR1 SGHRS, CDR2 YFSETQ. The CDR3 extends over 18 amino acids. The CDR3 sequence is CVSSLAPAGTSGGNEQFF. The CDR3 region has the DNA TGCGTCAGCAGCTTGGCCCCTGCGGGGACTAGCGGGGGCAACGAGCAGTTCTTC.

There are a few counts of this clonotype. The chain uses TRBV4-3 and TRBJ2-7; TRBD1 might be the D (6 bases). Deletions cut 0 bases from V and 0 bases from J, with 9 bases between. Germline CDR1 and CDR2: LGHNA and YSLEER. This CDR3 region has 15 residues. The CDR3, as DNA: TGCGCCAGCAGCCAAGACCGGGACATCTCCTACGAGCAGTACTTC. As protein: CASSQDRDISYEQYF.

This clonotype was seen ten or more times. The CDR3 reads CASQGAADSYEQYF. CDR3 nucleotide sequence: TGTGCCTCCCAGGGGGCGGCCGACTCCTACGAGCAGTACTTC. V and J are TRBV28 and TRBJ2-7, with 8 bases matching TRBD1. V trimming: 11 bases; J trimming: 0 bases; junction bases outside the gene matches: 9. Germline CDR1 and CDR2: MDHEN and SYDVKM. This CDR3 contains 14 residues.

The V call is TRBV7-2, the J call TRBJ1-1; the D is unclear. Germline V gene lookup returns CDR1 SGHTA and CDR2 FQGNSA. V was clipped by 5 bases and J by 0 bases, with 10 bases between them. There are 14 residues in the CDR3. CDR3 bases: TGTGCCAGCAGCGGGGTCCCAATGAACACTGAAGCTTTCTTT. This encodes CASSGVPMNTEAFF.

The CDR3 DNA follows: TGCAGTGCTAGGGGCAGGGAAGGTGACGAAAAACTGTTTTTT. Protein: CSARGREGDEKLFF. This chain connects TRBV20-1 to TRBJ1-4; D is possibly TRBD1 (5 bases). The CDR3 consists of 14 residues. Per germline, CDR1 DFQATT and CDR2 SNEGSKA (reference sequence). Trimming removed 3 bases from V and 8 bases from J, with 16 bases in between.

This clonotype was detected only a few times. The CDR3 nucleotides read TGTGCCAGCTCACCAAGGGGACTAGCGGGAGGCAGGCAAGAGACCCAGTACTTC. This sequence encodes CASSPRGLAGGRQETQYF. The chain combines TRBV18 with TRBJ2-5; 15 bases line up with TRBD2. CDR3 length: 18 residues. The V gene end was trimmed by 2 bases and the J gene end by 2 bases; junction bases not matched to a gene: 6. The germline CDR1 and CDR2 sequences are KGHSH and LQKENI.

This clonotype was counted a single time. V is TRBV6-1 and J is TRBJ2-7, with D tentatively TRBD2 (5 bases). The CDR3 is 15 residues long. Germline loops: CDR1 MNHNS, CDR2 SASEGT. V was shortened by 1 base and J by 2 bases, with 12 bases between the two germline ends. As DNA, the CDR3 is TGTGCCAGCAGTGAAGTACGGGGATGGGCCTACGAGCAGTACTTC. Encoded protein: CASSEVRGWAYEQYF.

This clonotype was picked up a small number of times. The chain uses TRBV12-3 or TRBV12-4 and TRBJ2-5; 7 bases fit TRBD1. The CDR3 length is 14 residues. V shed 5 bases and J 5 bases; nucleotides not matched to a gene: 8. The CDR3 bases are TGTGCCAGCAGTCTTGGACAGGCGCGGGAGACCCAGTACTTC. Its protein product is CASSLGQARETQYF.

The chain uses TRBV7-9 and TRBJ1-2; 7 bases agree with TRBD1. The CDR3 contains 15 residues. With V trimmed by 1 base and J by 4 bases, 6 bases remained unmatched. Germline assignment: CDR1 SEHNR and CDR2 FQNEAQ (reference sequence). CDR3 amino acids: CASSLEARGIYGYTF. CDR3 sequence (DNA): TGTGCCAGCAGCTTAGAGGCCAGGGGGATCTATGGCTACACCTTC. Full variable domain (missing parts from reference TRBV7-9 and TRBJ1-2): DTGVSQNPRHKITKRGQNVTFRCDPISEHNRLYWYRQTLGQGPEFLTYFQNEAQLEKSRLLSDRFSAERPKGSFSTLEIQRTEQGDSAMYLCASSLEARGIYGYTFGSGTRLTVV.

This clonotype occurred a few times. The chain couples TRBV7-9 to TRBJ1-2; TRBD1 is a possible D gene (5 bases). V shed 3 bases and J shed 0 bases, with 11 bases lying between them. Germline V gene lookup returns CDR1 SEHNR and CDR2 FQNEAQ (reference sequence). The CDR3 consists of 15 residues. The DNA for the CDR3 is TGTGCCAGCAGCTTGGCGAGCAGGGCTAACTATGGCTACACCTTC. The encoded protein is CASSLASRANYGYTF.

This clonotype was seen just once. This chain joins TRBV27 and TRBJ1-1, with D possibly being TRBD1 (6 bases). This CDR3 contains 13 residues. The ends were cut back, 4 bases at V and 4 bases at J, with 10 bases in the middle. Germline-derived CDR1 and CDR2 are MNHEY and SMNVEV (reference sequence). The CDR3 DNA reads TGTGCCAGCAGTTCCAGGGGAGCCACTGAAGCTTTCTTT. Translating gives CASSSRGATEAFF.

In the case of this clonotype: Just one base apart from a much larger clone, this may be a read error. The rearrangement uses TRBV7-6 and TRBJ2-5, with no clear D. The V gene lost 2 bases and the J gene lost 11 bases, with 21 bases spanning the gap. Germline loops: CDR1 SGHVS, CDR2 FNYEAQ. The CDR3 covers 15 residues. The CDR3 coding sequence is TGTGCCAGCAGCTTATCTGCGACCCAAAGGAGTGAGCAGTACTTC. Translated, it gives CASSLSATQRSEQYF.